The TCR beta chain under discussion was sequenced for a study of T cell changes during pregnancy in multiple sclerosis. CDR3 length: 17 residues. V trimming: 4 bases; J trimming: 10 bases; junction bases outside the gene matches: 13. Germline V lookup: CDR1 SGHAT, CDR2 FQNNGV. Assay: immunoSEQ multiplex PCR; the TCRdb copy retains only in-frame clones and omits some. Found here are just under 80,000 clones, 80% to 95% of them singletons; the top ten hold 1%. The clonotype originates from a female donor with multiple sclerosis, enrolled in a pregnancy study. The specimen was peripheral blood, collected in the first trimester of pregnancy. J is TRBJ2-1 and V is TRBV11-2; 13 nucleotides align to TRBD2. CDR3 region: CASSSAQLAGGSYEQFF. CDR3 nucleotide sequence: TGTGCCAGCAGCTCCGCCCAACTAGCGGGAGGGTCGTACGAGCAGTTCTTC.